The subject of this entry is one T cell receptor (beta chain). Its antigen remains unidentified. This sample is part of a study of cytomegalovirus exposure and HLA in healthy donors. A multiplex PCR was run with 60 Vbeta primers and 13 Jbeta primers. Sequenced by immunoSEQ multiplex PCR; TCRdb stores in-frame clones only, minus some. Found here are under 150,000 clones, 70% to 85% of them singletons; the top ten hold 2.7%. Study-level points and caveats: Most subjects' HLA-A and HLA-B alleles were reportedly predicted from TCR beta sequences. Researchers reported in a later analysis that common viral pathogens appeared linked to several top clusters. A classifier reportedly called cytomegalovirus status with high sensitivity and specificity. Most of the TCR beta V segments (in an earlier analysis) were productive either about 87% or about 30% of the time.

The CDR3 is 17 residues long. Trimming cost V 4 bases and J 3 bases; bases outside gene matches: 11. Germline-derived CDR1 and CDR2 are KGHSH and LQKENI. Sequencing was carried out using PBMCs. The rearrangement uses TRBV18 and TRBJ1-4; 7 bases line up with TRBD1. The sequence derives from a boy younger than 10 in good health and CMV-seronegative. The CDR3 DNA is TGTGCCAGCTCACAATCAAAAGGGGGCGCAGCTAATGAAAAACTGTTTTTT. Amino acids: CASSQSKGGAANEKLFF.